This TCR beta chain is drawn from a study of T-cell reconstitution after alpha-beta-depleted transplantation in children. Findings and limits, study-wide: TCRbeta diversity was high at day 60 in some patients (a result of surviving recipient T cells and thymic progenitors). T-cell counts and diversity at one year post-transplant came mainly from newly produced T cells. Reportedly, only several hundred clones from non-depleted graft cells drove alpha-beta T-cell counts at about two months.

The CDR3 length is 11 residues. From germline, CDR1 is SQVTM and CDR2 ANQGSEA. V lost 4 bases, J lost 3 bases, and 6 bases lay in between. Construction of the TCRbeta library involved unique molecular identifiers. Each CDR3 protein gets one entry after TCRdb re-called the PCR reads with MiXCR. In the table there are about 510,000 distinct CDR3 sequences, over 10% of which are singletons. Turning to this clonotype: Its target is unknown.

The sequence was obtained from a female patient aged 2 to 10 who had a stem cell transplant for aplastic anemia, so the T cells may come from the graft donor. The J gene is TRBJ1-2, the V gene TRBV29-1; D gene ambiguous. Sequenced here: PBMCs, mostly from graft donor cells, sampled 180 days after TCRalphabeta/CD19-depleted stem cell transplant. The CDR3 DNA reads TGCAGCGTTGTAAGGGACTATGGCTACACCTTC. It encodes CSVVRDYGYTF. Together with reference TRBV29-1 and TRBJ1-2, the CDR3 gives the full variable domain: SAVISQKPSRDICQRGTSLTIQCQVDSQVTMMFWYRQQPGQSLTLIATANQGSEATYESGFVIDKFPISRPNLTFSTLTVSNMSPEDSSIYLCSVVRDYGYTFGSGTRLTVV.